This TCR beta chain is from a study of blood T cell repertoires in COVID-19. Background on the study: PBMCs, B-cell-depleted T cells, or T cells provided the cDNA or gDNA that made up the material.

Here immunoSEQ multiplex PCR was the method, and the copy in TCRdb shows in-frame clones only, minus some. Of approximately 200,000 clones in the sample, almost 85% were seen once. The sequence was obtained from a human donor with acute or convalescent COVID-19. The donor label of this sample is uncertain. Sequencing used peripheral blood.

CDR3 coding DNA: TGTGCCAGCTCACCAGAGACAGGGGGCTCCTACGAGCAGTACTTC. Its protein product is CASSPETGGSYEQYF. The rearrangement links TRBV18 to TRBJ2-7, with 9 bases lining up with TRBD1. Looked up from germline, CDR1 is KGHSH and CDR2 is LQKENI. V lost 2 bases and J lost 0; bases outside the gene matches: 2. The length of the CDR3 is 15 residues.